These 11 T cell receptor beta chains came from one sample sequenced in a study of blood T cells in healthy people across ages. Next came a second PCR, run for about 6 to 12 cycles, which used a sample-barcoded 5' primer along with a J-beta primer mix. TCRdb analysed the 5' RACE reads with MiXCR anew, one entry per CDR3 protein. The sample contains about 930,000 distinct CDR3 sequences, approximately 32% of which appear only once. This sample also belongs to another study, concerning T cells of mothers and their children.

Source material: blood. The receptors here all came from a woman in her thirties or forties in good health.

This clonotype was recorded at least ten times. This sequence joins TRBV11-1 and TRBJ2-1; D ambiguous. Trimming left V 5 bases short and J 10 bases short, with 18 bases between. This CDR3 comprises 14 residues. Germline V CDR1 and CDR2: SGHAT, FQDESV (reference sequence). CDR3 sequence reads: CASSPSRVGREQFF. In DNA form, the CDR3 reads TGTGCCAGCAGCCCCTCTCGTGTTGGTCGGGAGCAGTTCTTC. Full variable domain (missing parts from reference TRBV11-1 and TRBJ2-1): EAEVAQSPRYKITEKSQAVAFWCDPISGHATLYWYRQILGQGPELLVQFQDESVVDDSQLPKDRFSAERLKGVDSTLKIQPAELGDSAMYLCASSPSRVGREQFFGPGTRLTVL.

This clonotype has a handful of counts. V usage is TRBV6-1 and J usage is TRBJ2-1, with TRBD2 matching 8 bases. Trimming at V came to 4 bases and at J to 4 bases, leaving 9 bases not matched to a gene. The CDR3 runs to 16 residues. Germline CDR1 and CDR2: MNHNS and SASEGT. The CDR3 nucleotides read TGTGCCAGCAGTGGTCCAGCGGGGGCCAAATACAATGAGCAGTTCTTC. The encoded protein is CASSGPAGAKYNEQFF.

Turning to this clonotype: A much larger clone is a single base away; this may be a read error. This chain connects TRBV12-3 or TRBV12-4 to TRBJ2-6, with D possibly TRBD1 on 5 matching bases. The CDR3 runs to 12 residues. The DNA for the CDR3 is TGTGCCAGCAGTACTGGGGCCAACGCCCTGACTTTC. Protein: CASSTGANALTF.

To note about this clonotype: Being one base from a much bigger clone, this may be a read error. CDR3 sequence reads: CSARVVPGENEQFF. The CDR3 DNA reads as TGCAGTGCTAGAGTAGTCCCGGGGGAGAATGAGCAGTTCTTC. The chain combines TRBV20-1 with TRBJ2-1, with a possible D match to TRBD2 (6 bases). The CDR3 loop spans 14 amino acids. Trimming shortened V by 1 base and J by 7 bases, and 14 bases separated the two germline ends. The V gene's germline CDR1 is DFQATT and CDR2 SNEGSKA (reference sequence).

The V and J genes are TRBV2 and TRBJ2-4; either TRBD1 or TRBD2 may fit D (6 bases each). Germline V lookup: CDR1 SNHLY, CDR2 FYNNEI. The CDR3 has 16 amino acids. The V gene lost 5 bases and the J gene lost 9 bases, with 23 bases spanning the gap. CDR3 DNA: TGTGCCAGCAGTTCCGACGGGGGCAGGGTAGGAGGCATTCAGTACTTC. This codes for CASSSDGGRVGGIQYF.

About this clonotype itself: Since a much larger clone is just one base distant, this may be a read error. The CDR3 DNA sequence: TGTGCCGTCAGTGAGTCGGGTCGGGATACGCAGTATTTT. This codes for CAVSESGRDTQYF. The rearrangement links TRBV10-3 to TRBJ2-3, with unresolved D. CDR1 is ENHRY, CDR2 SYGVKD, per germline. This CDR3 spans 13 amino acids.

This clonotype was seen only a few times. V is TRBV29-1 and J is TRBJ2-1, with 8 bases aligning to TRBD2. The CDR3 covers 15 residues. Germline V gene lookup returns CDR1 SQVTM and CDR2 ANQGSEA. The junction had 17 bases not matched to a gene; V was cut back by 8 bases and J by 8 bases. The CDR3 region has the DNA TGCAGCACCCCCGGAGGGACTAGAGGGGTGGATGAGCAGTTCTTC. Translation: CSTPGGTRGVDEQFF.

There are many counts of this clonotype. The V call is TRBV5-5, the J call TRBJ2-3; D perhaps matches TRBD2 (6 bases). Germline V CDR1 and CDR2: SGHKS, YYEKEE (reference sequence). Trimming removed 4 bases from V and 4 bases from J, with 19 bases in between. The CDR3 is 16 amino acids. As DNA, the CDR3 is TGTGCCAGCAGCCCGGGACTGATGGGGGATTCAGATACGCAGTATTTT. It yields the protein CASSPGLMGDSDTQYF.

The sample holds many counts of this clonotype. V gene TRBV28 combines with J gene TRBJ2-7, with 7 nucleotides matching TRBD1. Per the germline V gene, CDR1 is MDHEN and CDR2 is SYDVKM. The length of the CDR3 is 12 residues. V shed 7 bases, J shed 4 bases, and the junction held 4 bases outside the gene matches. The chain's CDR3 is CASNTQGYEQYF. In nucleotides, the CDR3 is TGTGCCAGCAACACACAGGGGTACGAGCAGTACTTC.

In its sample, this clonotype was seen once. The rearrangement links TRBV24-1 to TRBJ2-1; TRBD1 agrees at 11 bases. This CDR3 region has 15 residues. Germline V gives CDR1 KGHDR, CDR2 SFDVKD. V lost 3 bases and J lost 7; bases outside the gene matches: 4. The CDR3 DNA sequence: TGTGCCACCAGTGATGGGGGGACAGGGGGGAATGAGCAGTTCTTC. Its translation: CATSDGGTGGNEQFF.

This clonotype was found a few times. The chain links TRBV5-1 to TRBJ2-3; weak D call: TRBD2 (7 bases). The ends were cut back, 5 bases at V and 3 bases at J, with 16 bases in the middle. Germline values: CDR1 SGHRS, CDR2 YFSETQ. This CDR3 has 15 amino acids. The CDR3 bases are TGCGCCAGCAGGATGGGGAGGGGGACTACAGATACGCAGTATTTT. This sequence encodes CASRMGRGTTDTQYF.